Shown below are 5 T cell receptor beta chains from a single sample sequenced in a study of cytomegalovirus exposure and HLA in healthy donors. The primer mix had 60 Vbeta and 13 Jbeta primers. Profiled with immunoSEQ multiplex PCR; TCRdb holds only in-frame clones, not every one. The sample shows roughly 140,000 clones, 70% to 85% of them seen only once. Sequenced material: PBMCs. The origin of the receptors is a woman aged 55-70 years in good health and CMV-seropositive.

V gene TRBV2 combines with J gene TRBJ1-3; D unclear. Trimming cost V 6 bases and J 2 bases, with 14 bases left between them. CDR1 is SNHLY and CDR2 is FYNNEI in the germline V gene. This CDR3 region has 15 residues. CDR3 sequence (DNA): TGTGCCAGCAGCTTCGGGAGACAACCTGGAAACACCATATATTTT. It specifies CASSFGRQPGNTIYF. Using reference TRBV2 and TRBJ1-3 for the parts outside the CDR3, the full variable domain is EPEVTQTPSHQVTQMGQEVILRCVPISNHLYFYWYRQILGQKVEFLVSFYNNEISEKSEIFDDQFSVERPDGSNFTLKIRSTKLEDSAMYFCASSFGRQPGNTIYFGEGSWLTVV.

The V gene is TRBV19, the J gene TRBJ1-5, with 7 bases identical to TRBD1. The V gene's germline CDR1 is LNHDA and CDR2 SQIVND (reference sequence). V lost 3 bases and J lost 5; bases outside the gene matches: 4. CDR3 length: 14 residues. CDR3 residues: CASSIAGGHQPQHF. The CDR3 nucleotides are TGTGCCAGTAGTATTGCAGGGGGACATCAGCCCCAGCATTTT.

This chain joins TRBV19 and TRBJ2-1; no clear D. The CDR3 loop spans 15 amino acids. Germline V lookup: CDR1 LNHDA, CDR2 SQIVND (reference sequence). V lost 5 bases to trimming and J lost 1 base, with 12 bases between them. The CDR3 region has the DNA TGTGCCAGTAGTTTCCTTCCACTATCCTACAATGAGCAGTTCTTC. As protein: CASSFLPLSYNEQFF.

The table lists this clone with a few counts. This chain connects TRBV19 to TRBJ2-3, with D possibly matching TRBD1 (5 bases). CDR1 LNHDA and CDR2 SQIVND come from the germline V gene (reference sequence). Between the trimmed V and J ends, which lost 4 bases and 3 bases, there was a span of 5 bases. The CDR3 loop spans 12 amino acids. The CDR3 sequence is CASSKGTDTQYF. The CDR3 DNA is TGTGCCAGTAGTAAGGGGACAGATACGCAGTATTTT.

This rearrangement joins TRBV4-2 to TRBJ2-1; tentative D call: TRBD2 (5 bases). Per the germline V gene, CDR1 is LGHNA and CDR2 is YNFKEQ. The germline V and J ends were trimmed by 1 base and 7 bases, with 14 bases remaining between them. This CDR3 contains 15 residues. The CDR3 coding sequence is TGTGCCAGCAGCCAAGCTGGCGGGCAAGAGAATGAGCAGTTCTTC. Amino acid sequence: CASSQAGGQENEQFF.